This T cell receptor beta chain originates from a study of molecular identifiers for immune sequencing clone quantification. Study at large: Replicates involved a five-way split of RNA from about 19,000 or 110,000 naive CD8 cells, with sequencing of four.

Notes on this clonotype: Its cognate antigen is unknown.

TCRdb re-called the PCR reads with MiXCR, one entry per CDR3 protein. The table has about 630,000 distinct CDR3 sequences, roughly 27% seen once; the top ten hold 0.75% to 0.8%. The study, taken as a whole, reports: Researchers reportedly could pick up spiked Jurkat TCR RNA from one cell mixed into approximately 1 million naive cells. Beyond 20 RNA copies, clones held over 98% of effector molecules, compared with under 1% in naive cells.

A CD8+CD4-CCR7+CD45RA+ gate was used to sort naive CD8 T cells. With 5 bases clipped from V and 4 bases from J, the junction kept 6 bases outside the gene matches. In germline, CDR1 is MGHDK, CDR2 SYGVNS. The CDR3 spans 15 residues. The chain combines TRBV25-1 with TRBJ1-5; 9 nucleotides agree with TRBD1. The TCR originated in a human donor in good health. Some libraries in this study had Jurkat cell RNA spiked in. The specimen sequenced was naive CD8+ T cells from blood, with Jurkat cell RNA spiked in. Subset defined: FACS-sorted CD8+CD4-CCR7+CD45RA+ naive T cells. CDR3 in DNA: TGTGCCAGCAGTACAAACAGGGGGCGAAATCAGCCCCAGCATTTT. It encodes CASSTNRGRNQPQHF.